One and the same sample provided the 3 T cell receptor beta chains below, sequenced in a study of T cell repertoires in urothelial bladder cancer. Some clones are missing from TCRdb's copy, which holds only in-frame ones; the method was immunoSEQ multiplex PCR. The table records fewer than 15,000 clones, around two thirds of them present only once. Material for sequencing was tumor-infiltrating cells from bladder cancer. The receptors were sampled from a human donor with urothelial carcinoma.

The V and J genes are TRBV5-4 and TRBJ1-1; the match to TRBD1 covers 9 bases. The CDR3 has 16 residues. CDR1 and CDR2 (germline): SGHNT, YYREEE (reference sequence). Trimming took 1 base from V and 5 from J; bases not matched to a gene: 9. The CDR3 reads CASSLTPGQGRTEAFF. CDR3 bases: TGTGCCAGCAGCTTGACCCCGGGACAGGGAAGGACTGAAGCTTTCTTT.

The rearrangement links TRBV10-2 to TRBJ2-5, with 13 bases identical to TRBD2. Germline loops: CDR1 WSHSY, CDR2 SAAADI. J was trimmed by 5 bases and V by 7 bases; bases with no gene match: 7. CDR3 length: 15 amino acids. The CDR3 protein is CASNRLAGGRETQYF. CDR3 DNA: TGCGCCAGCAATAGACTAGCGGGGGGCCGGGAGACCCAGTACTTC.

The chain uses TRBV7-8 and TRBJ1-2; 8 bases map to TRBD1. The V segment lost 0 bases and the J segment 5 bases; nucleotides outside the gene matches: 8. The CDR3 spans 16 residues. Per germline, CDR1 SGHVS and CDR2 FQNEAQ. The CDR3 here is CASSLASGQGAYGYTF. CDR3 nucleotide sequence: TGTGCCAGCAGCTTAGCATCCGGACAGGGCGCTTATGGCTACACCTTC.